Listed here are 17 T cell receptor beta chains from one sample, sequenced in a study of Tregs in tolerant kidney transplant recipients. Assay used: immunoSEQ multiplex PCR; TCRdb lists only in-frame clones, some missing. This sample carries about 240,000 clones, about 86% of them seen once, and the ten largest clones take over 0.5%. Material: CD4+ T cells from blood. All receptors derive from a human donor in good health.

The chain uses TRBV29-1 and TRBJ1-2, with D possibly TRBD1 on 6 matching bases. Germline V CDR1 and CDR2: SQVTM, ANQGSEA. V dropped 2 bases and J dropped 0 bases, with 16 bases sitting between them. The CDR3 length is 16 residues. CDR3 protein: CSVELGRGWPNYGYTF. CDR3 in DNA: TGCAGCGTTGAATTGGGCAGGGGTTGGCCTAACTATGGCTACACCTTC.

The gene calls are TRBV2 and TRBJ2-1, with 8 bases aligning to TRBD2. Germline CDR1 is SNHLY and CDR2 is FYNNEI. V lost 7 bases, J lost 5 bases, and 7 bases stayed unmatched. The CDR3 has 14 residues. The CDR3 coding sequence is TGTGCCAGCAATCGGGAGGGCGGGGACAATGAGCAGTTCTTC. Encoded protein: CASNREGGDNEQFF. Full variable domain (remainder filled in from reference TRBV2 and TRBJ2-1): EPEVTQTPSHQVTQMGQEVILRCVPISNHLYFYWYRQILGQKVEFLVSFYNNEISEKSEIFDDQFSVERPDGSNFTLKIRSTKLEDSAMYFCASNREGGDNEQFFGPGTRLTVL.

The gene calls are TRBV6-1 and TRBJ2-7; D is possibly TRBD1 (6 bases). V dropped 4 bases and J dropped 7 bases, with 20 bases sitting between them. Germline V gene lookup returns CDR1 MNHNS and CDR2 SASEGT. This CDR3 contains 15 residues. CDR3 in amino acids: CASSAGVSAYGEQYF. The CDR3 DNA follows: TGTGCCAGCAGTGCAGGGGTTTCGGCTTACGGGGAGCAGTACTTC.

The chain recombines TRBV6-1 with TRBJ2-6; no firm D call. V was trimmed by 3 bases and J by 1 base, leaving 7 bases between them. Germline loops: CDR1 MNHNS, CDR2 SASEGT. This CDR3 contains 15 residues. CDR3 residues: CASSDLRSGANVLTF. The CDR3 bases are TGTGCCAGCAGTGACCTCAGGTCTGGGGCCAACGTCCTGACTTTC.

The CDR3 here is CASSLGRWGFGNTGELFF. The CDR3 DNA is TGCGCCAGCAGCTTGGGCAGGTGGGGTTTCGGGAACACCGGGGAGCTGTTTTTT. This chain uses TRBV5-1 with TRBJ2-2; D remains ambiguous. Trimming pared 0 bases from V and 1 base from J, leaving 16 bases between. Germline CDR1 and CDR2: SGHRS and YFSETQ. There are 18 residues in the CDR3.

A word on this clone: Distinct nucleotide sequences in the sample also encode this CDR3. This chain uses TRBV6-5 with TRBJ1-1, with D possibly matching TRBD1 (5 bases). The CDR3 runs 15 residues. Germline V gene sequence: CDR1 MNHEY, CDR2 SVGAGI. Trimming left V 0 bases short and J 2 bases short, with 10 bases between. Written as DNA, the CDR3 is TGTGCCAGCAGTTACTCGTCTACAGGAAACACTGAAGCTTTCTTT. Amino acid sequence: CASSYSSTGNTEAFF.

This rearrangement joins TRBV30 to TRBJ1-5; the match to TRBD1 covers 8 bases. Germline values: CDR1 GTSNPN, CDR2 SVGIG (reference sequence). The CDR3 contains 14 residues. The ends lost 3 bases at V and 13 bases at J; junction bases unmatched: 14. The CDR3 nucleotides are TGTGCCTGGAGCGAGGGAACAGGGGGACGGGGGCAGCATTTT. Residues: CAWSEGTGGRGQHF.

The CDR3 bases are TGTGCCAGCAGCCAAGTCGGTAGGGACTCTGGAAACACCATATATTTT. Its translation: CASSQVGRDSGNTIYF. This chain uses TRBV14 with TRBJ1-3, with D unclear. V lost 1 base to trimming and J lost 0 bases, with 10 bases between them. Germline CDR1 reads SGHDN; CDR2 reads FVKESK. The CDR3 has 16 residues.

This clone was observed once. J is TRBJ1-1 and V is TRBV6-5, with 9 bases matching TRBD1. CDR3 length: 15 amino acids. Germline V lookup: CDR1 MNHEY, CDR2 SVGAGI. J was trimmed by 3 bases and V by 1 base; bases with no gene match: 3. CDR3 nucleotides: TGTGCCAGCAGTTACTACGGACAGGGGCACACTGAAGCTTTCTTT. Protein sequence: CASSYYGQGHTEAFF.

The chain has TRBV27 and TRBJ2-7; D may match TRBD1 or TRBD2 (5 bases each). Trimming took off 3 bases at V and 0 bases at J, with 9 bases between the two ends. Germline V gene lookup returns CDR1 MNHEY and CDR2 SMNVEV (reference sequence). The CDR3 contains 14 residues. CDR3 in amino acids: CASSLWGSSYEQYF. CDR3 sequence (DNA): TGTGCCAGCAGTTTGTGGGGGAGCTCCTACGAGCAGTACTTC.

The chain couples TRBV11-2 to TRBJ2-1; 12 bases line up with TRBD2. This CDR3 region has 15 residues. V gave up 5 bases and J gave up 9 bases; unmatched junction bases: 8. The V gene's germline CDR1 is SGHAT and CDR2 FQNNGV. The chain's CDR3 is CASSKLAGGPLEQFF. As DNA, the CDR3 is TGTGCCAGCAGCAAACTAGCGGGGGGCCCCCTTGAGCAGTTCTTC.

CDR3 DNA sequence: TGTGCCAGCAGTGAAGCGATCAGGGCGGTCACCTTC. Residues: CASSEAIRAVTF. The chain joins TRBV6-1 to TRBJ1-2; D possibly corresponds to TRBD1 (5 bases). CDR1 MNHNS and CDR2 SASEGT come from the germline V gene. Trimming removed 0 bases from V and 13 bases from J, with 12 bases in between. CDR3 length: 12 amino acids.

The J gene is TRBJ2-1, the V gene TRBV6-5; 7 bases map to TRBD2. Germline assignment: CDR1 MNHEY and CDR2 SVGAGI. Trimming took 7 bases from V and 9 from J; bases not matched to a gene: 12. The CDR3 sequence is 14 residues long. The CDR3 reads CASTKSLTGGEQFF. The CDR3 nucleotides read TGTGCCAGCACCAAAAGTCTAACGGGAGGTGAGCAGTTCTTC.

The V and J genes are TRBV5-6 and TRBJ1-3; D is undetermined. Trimming took 3 bases from V and 0 from J, leaving 10 bases between them. The CDR3 is 15 amino acids. Germline CDR1 SGHDT, CDR2 YYEEEE. In nucleotides, the CDR3 is TGTGCCAGCAGCTCTTACGCGTCCTCTGGAAACACCATATATTTT. As protein: CASSSYASSGNTIYF. The full variable domain, its missing parts supplied by reference TRBV5-6 and TRBJ1-3, is DAGVTQSPTHLIKTRGQQVTLRCSPKSGHDTVSWYQQALGQGPQFIFQYYEEEERQRGNFPDRFSGHQFPNYSSELNVNALLLGDSALYLCASSSYASSGNTIYFGEGSWLTVV.

The rearrangement joins TRBV15 to TRBJ2-2; TRBD1 matches at 8 bases. V shed 3 bases and J 11 bases; nucleotides not matched to a gene: 8. This CDR3 comprises 14 residues. Germline V gives CDR1 LNHNV, CDR2 YYDKDF (reference sequence). The CDR3 sequence: CATSSRTGSGELFF. The CDR3 nucleotides are TGTGCCACCAGCAGTAGGACAGGGTCTGGTGAGCTGTTTTTT.

This chain links TRBV28 with TRBJ2-5; TRBD2 might be the D (5 bases). The V end lost 5 bases, the J end lost 9 bases, and 22 bases lay between the germline ends. Germline V gene lookup returns CDR1 MDHEN and CDR2 SYDVKM. There are 15 residues in the CDR3. The CDR3: CASSDLAVAGEAQYF. The CDR3, as DNA: TGTGCCAGCAGTGACCTCGCCGTGGCGGGTGAGGCCCAGTACTTC.

V usage is TRBV4-1 and J usage is TRBJ1-5; TRBD1 agrees at 9 bases. CDR3 length: 17 residues. Looked up from germline, CDR1 is MGHRA and CDR2 is YSYEKL. V was clipped by 4 bases and J by 3 bases; unmatched bases: 10. In DNA, the CDR3 is TGCGCCAGCAGCCGGTATTTCCGGGACAGGGTCAATCAGCCCCAGCATTTT. It encodes CASSRYFRDRVNQPQHF.